Below, 30 T cell receptor beta chains from the same sample are listed, as sequenced in a study of T-cell memory formation after mild COVID-19. Each CDR3 protein gets one entry after TCRdb re-called the 5' RACE reads with MiXCR. The sample lists about 560,000 distinct CDR3 sequences, less than 25% occurring once. Material: PBMCs or a T cell subset sorted from them (not recorded which). All receptors derive from an adult woman who had mild COVID-19 (a few samples of this study predate the infection). Cell type and time point are not known.

This clonotype was seen at least ten times. This chain joins TRBV12-3 or TRBV12-4 and TRBJ1-1; no firm D call. The CDR3 runs 13 residues. Trimming took off 2 bases at V and 0 bases at J, with 4 bases between the two ends. In nucleotides, the CDR3 is TGTGCCAGCAGTTTACGGATGAACACTGAAGCTTTCTTT. This sequence encodes CASSLRMNTEAFF.

This clonotype has just a few counts. The chain uses TRBV7-9 and TRBJ2-2, with 7 nucleotides matching TRBD2. Trimming cost V 5 bases and J 4 bases; bases outside gene matches: 4. The CDR3 is made up of 14 amino acids. CDR1 is SEHNR, CDR2 FQNEAQ, per germline (reference sequence). The CDR3 sequence: CASSPGLVTGELFF. The CDR3 DNA reads as TGTGCCAGCAGCCCCGGACTAGTCACCGGGGAGCTGTTTTTT.

The chain uses TRBV12-3 or TRBV12-4 and TRBJ2-1, with D possibly TRBD1 on 7 matching bases. This CDR3 has 15 amino acids. The germline V and J ends were trimmed by 1 base and 5 bases, with 12 bases remaining between them. The CDR3 here is CASSLGAGGHNEQFF. The CDR3 DNA reads as TGTGCCAGCAGTTTAGGGGCAGGGGGGCACAATGAGCAGTTCTTC.

This clonotype was counted only a few times. J is TRBJ1-6 and V is TRBV12-3 or TRBV12-4; no clear D gene. The CDR3 spans 14 residues. Deletions cut 5 bases from V and 7 bases from J, with 12 bases between. The CDR3 region is CASSPQLGNSPLHF. DNA for the CDR3: TGTGCCAGCAGTCCCCAACTAGGGAATTCACCCCTCCACTTT.

This clonotype was seen a handful of times. The chain links TRBV12-3 or TRBV12-4 to TRBJ2-3; 8 bases are a match to TRBD2. The CDR3 covers 16 residues. With V trimmed by 0 bases and J by 6 bases, 8 bases remained unmatched. CDR3 in DNA: TGTGCCAGCAGTTTAGCGCCGGGACTAGGCCTCGATACGCAGTATTTT. Encoded protein: CASSLAPGLGLDTQYF.

This clonotype was detected a few times. The chain joins TRBV4-1 to TRBJ2-7, with 8 bases aligning to TRBD2. With 3 bases clipped from V and 7 bases from J, the junction kept 2 bases outside the gene matches. CDR3 length: 12 residues. Germline V gene lookup returns CDR1 MGHRA and CDR2 YSYEKL. CDR3 protein: CASSHPGGEQYF. CDR3 DNA sequence: TGCGCCAGCAGCCACCCGGGGGGGGAGCAGTACTTC.

To note about this clonotype: Relative to the germline gene, one junction end is altered; a read error may explain this. V and J are TRBV7-7 and TRBJ2-1, with D unclear. The CDR3 is 13 residues long. Germline V gene data show CDR1 as SSHAT and CDR2 as FNYEAQ (reference sequence). CDR3 bases: TGTGCTAGCAGCTTAAATAAGCTTGCTGAGCAGTTCTTC. This codes for CASSLNKLAEQFF.

This clonotype was found many times. The V call is TRBV7-8, the J call TRBJ2-2, with 10 bases fitting TRBD1. The CDR3 is made up of 16 amino acids. V was pared by 5 bases and J by 5 bases, with 8 bases of the junction left unmatched. Germline CDR1 is SGHVS and CDR2 is FQNEAQ. The CDR3 sequence is CASSPPGQGITGELFF. Written as DNA, the CDR3 is TGTGCCAGCAGCCCCCCGGGACAGGGGATTACCGGGGAGCTGTTTTTT.

Only a few counts were recorded for this clonotype. The chain carries TRBV28 and TRBJ2-7; 13 bases map to TRBD2. CDR3 length: 15 amino acids. The V segment lost 6 bases and the J segment 6 bases; nucleotides outside the gene matches: 8. Germline values: CDR1 MDHEN, CDR2 SYDVKM. The CDR3 sequence is CASSPRTSGSAEQYF. The CDR3 bases are TGTGCCAGCAGCCCCCGGACTAGCGGGAGCGCCGAGCAGTACTTC.

There are many counts of this clonotype. V is TRBV7-8 and J is TRBJ1-3; D is uncertain. V lost 6 bases and J lost 1, with 10 bases in between. Per the germline V gene, CDR1 is SGHVS and CDR2 is FQNEAQ. The CDR3 runs 14 residues. The CDR3 region is CASRAKESGNTIYF. The CDR3 DNA sequence: TGTGCCAGCAGGGCAAAAGAATCTGGAAACACCATATATTTT.

This clonotype was observed a handful of times. This chain joins TRBV28 and TRBJ2-1; 10 nucleotides agree with TRBD1. Germline V gives CDR1 MDHEN, CDR2 SYDVKM. The CDR3 is 13 residues long. Trimming at V came to 5 bases and at J to 5 bases, leaving 0 bases not matched to a gene. The DNA for the CDR3 is TGTGCCAGCAGTGGGACAGGGGACAATGAGCAGTTCTTC. It codes for CASSGTGDNEQFF.

This clonotype was found a few times. The chain couples TRBV29-1 to TRBJ2-2; D may be TRBD1 (5 bases). Trimming pared 0 bases from V and 7 bases from J, leaving 15 bases between. CDR1 is SQVTM, CDR2 ANQGSEA, per germline. The CDR3 runs 15 residues. CDR3 DNA sequence: TGCAGCGTTGAAGATCCCCGGAAGGGGAACGGGGAGCTGTTTTTT. This translates into CSVEDPRKGNGELFF.

This clonotype occurred a few times. This chain joins TRBV10-3 and TRBJ2-1, with TRBD2 matching over 8 bases. CDR1 and CDR2 from the germline V gene are ENHRY and SYGVKD. The CDR3 spans 13 residues. The junction had 5 bases not matched to a gene; V was cut back by 3 bases and J by 10 bases. CDR3 in amino acids: CAISEIAGSEQFF. In DNA form, the CDR3 reads TGTGCCATCAGTGAAATAGCGGGGAGCGAGCAGTTCTTC.

On this clonotype itself: Germline and junction disagree at one end, which may indicate a read error. The chain employs TRBV20-1 and TRBJ1-2; no clear D. This CDR3 spans 14 amino acids. Germline-derived CDR1 and CDR2 are DFQATT and SNEGSKA (reference sequence). In DNA, the CDR3 is TGCAGTGCTCGAGAGATCGGGAACAACTATGGCTACACCTTC. Amino acid sequence: CSAREIGNNYGYTF.

The CDR3 sequence: CASALGGSNTGELFF. The CDR3 DNA sequence: TGTGCCAGCGCTCTGGGCGGTTCGAACACCGGGGAGCTGTTTTTT. The chain recombines TRBV19 with TRBJ2-2; D ambiguous. V was shortened by 9 bases and J by 0 bases, with 14 bases between the two germline ends. Germline V gene sequence: CDR1 LNHDA, CDR2 SQIVND (reference sequence). This CDR3 contains 15 residues.

This clonotype was observed a handful of times. The chain recombines TRBV12-3 or TRBV12-4 with TRBJ1-1; possibly TRBD1 for D (5 bases). The V end was cut by 5 bases, the J end by 10 bases, with 17 bases between. This CDR3 region has 13 residues. Here the CDR3 DNA reads TGTGCCAGCAGTCACCAGGGTTCTCCGGGAGCTTTCTTT. Translating gives CASSHQGSPGAFF.

The CDR3 protein is CSARDRQVAQPQHF. In DNA, the CDR3 is TGCAGTGCTAGAGATCGGCAGGTCGCTCAGCCCCAGCATTTT. The chain uses TRBV20-1 and TRBJ1-5; D gene ambiguous. The CDR3 loop spans 14 amino acids. CDR1 is DFQATT and CDR2 is SNEGSKA in the germline V gene (reference sequence). Trimming took 0 bases from V and 6 from J, leaving 12 bases between them.

In its sample, this clonotype was seen a few times. The gene calls are TRBV10-1 and TRBJ1-4; maybe TRBD1 (5 bases). The CDR3 length is 12 residues. V shed 7 bases and J shed 8 bases, with 11 bases lying between them. The germline V gene encodes CDR1 WNHNN and CDR2 SYGVQD (reference sequence). The CDR3 here is CASMGGAEKLFF. The CDR3 DNA follows: TGCGCCAGCATGGGGGGAGCGGAAAAACTGTTTTTT.

The chain links TRBV21-1 to TRBJ2-2; TRBD1, the table's D call, was not compared with the DNA. TRBV21-1 is a listed pseudogene. The CDR3 totals 17 residues. The CDR3, as DNA: TGTGCCAGCAGCAAAGATAAATCCGGGACAGACACCGGGGAGCTGTTTTTT. Translation: CASSKDKSGTDTGELFF.

This clonotype came up many times. The chain couples TRBV6-6 to TRBJ2-7, with 8 bases aligning to TRBD1. V lost 4 bases and J lost 1; bases outside the gene matches: 0. The germline V gene encodes CDR1 MNHNY and CDR2 SVGAGI (reference sequence). This CDR3 has 13 residues. CDR3 in DNA: TGTGCCAGCAGTTGGGACAGGTCCTACGAGCAGTACTTC. This gives the protein CASSWDRSYEQYF.

The chain employs TRBV11-3 and TRBJ2-2; D is unresolved. The V gene's germline CDR1 is SGHNT and CDR2 YENEEA. This CDR3 contains 15 residues. V lost 2 bases and J 5 bases, leaving 12 bases between the germline ends. The CDR3 nucleotides read TGTGCCAGCAGCTTATCTCAAGGGAAGACCGGGGAGCTGTTTTTT. It encodes CASSLSQGKTGELFF.

The genes are TRBV19 and TRBJ2-5; 9 nucleotides agree with TRBD2. Germline V gene lookup returns CDR1 LNHDA and CDR2 SQIVND (reference sequence). The CDR3 is 16 residues long. J lost 2 bases, V lost 3 bases, and 7 bases had no gene match. DNA for the CDR3: TGTGCCAGTAGTATTAGGCTAGCGGGGATGCAAGAGACCCAGTACTTC. It specifies CASSIRLAGMQETQYF.

The rearrangement links TRBV20-1 to TRBJ1-4; 7 nucleotides agree with TRBD1. This CDR3 is 14 amino acids long. Germline lookup yields CDR1 DFQATT and CDR2 SNEGSKA (reference sequence). The trim removed 5 bases at V and 6 bases at J, leaving 9 bases unmatched. The CDR3 DNA follows: TGCAGTGCTCAAACCGGGACAGAGGATGAAAAACTGTTTTTT. This translates into CSAQTGTEDEKLFF.

CDR3 sequence reads: CSVGDRGRYEKLFF. Written as DNA, the CDR3 is TGCAGCGTGGGGGACAGGGGGCGGTATGAAAAACTGTTTTTT. V gene TRBV29-1 combines with J gene TRBJ1-4; 12 bases map to TRBD1. This CDR3 has 14 residues. Losses at the gene ends were 6 bases for V and 6 bases for J; bases not matched to a gene: 5. Germline assignment: CDR1 SQVTM and CDR2 ANQGSEA.

The rearrangement joins TRBV20-1 to TRBJ1-2; 9 nucleotides agree with TRBD1. Germline assignment: CDR1 DFQATT and CDR2 SNEGSKA (reference sequence). V shed 6 bases, J shed 7 bases, and the junction held 9 bases outside the gene matches. The CDR3 totals 13 residues. CDR3 amino acids: CSAQNRDRVGYTF. The CDR3 DNA reads TGCAGTGCCCAAAACCGGGACAGGGTTGGCTACACCTTC.

The rearrangement uses TRBV5-1 and TRBJ1-1; D call uncertain. CDR3 length: 14 residues. V was cut by 4 bases and J by 1 base, with 11 bases left in between. Germline V gene data show CDR1 as SGHRS and CDR2 as YFSETQ. The chain's CDR3 is CASSVEGRNTEAFF. The CDR3 DNA sequence: TGCGCCAGCAGCGTAGAAGGGAGGAACACTGAAGCTTTCTTT.

This clonotype was seen a few times. This chain joins TRBV2 and TRBJ2-5; 7 nucleotides match TRBD1. Trimming at V came to 4 bases and at J to 0 bases, leaving 2 bases not matched to a gene. The CDR3 consists of 14 residues. Looked up from germline, CDR1 is SNHLY and CDR2 is FYNNEI. The CDR3 reads CASSGDRYQETQYF. Here the CDR3 DNA reads TGTGCCAGCAGTGGGGACAGATACCAAGAGACCCAGTACTTC.

V is TRBV20-1 and J is TRBJ2-3, with D perhaps TRBD2 (5 bases). The ends were cut back, 3 bases at V and 2 bases at J, with 9 bases in the middle. Germline V CDR1 and CDR2: DFQATT, SNEGSKA (reference sequence). This CDR3 is built from 13 residues. In DNA form, the CDR3 reads TGCAGTGCTAGCTCGGGATCCACAGATACGCAGTATTTT. It codes for CSASSGSTDTQYF.

The chain is built from TRBV20-1 and TRBJ1-4; no clear D gene. Between the trimmed V and J ends, which lost 2 bases and 4 bases, there was a span of 11 bases. Germline CDR1 and CDR2: DFQATT and SNEGSKA (reference sequence). The CDR3 covers 14 residues. The CDR3, as DNA: TGCAGTGCTAGACAGACGCCCAATAATGAAAAACTGTTTTTT. Translated: CSARQTPNNEKLFF.

This clonotype has only a few counts. The chain links TRBV20-1 to TRBJ1-1; no definite D call. The V gene's germline CDR1 is DFQATT and CDR2 SNEGSKA (reference sequence). CDR3 length: 13 amino acids. V lost 3 bases to trimming and J lost 7 bases, with 15 bases between them. The chain's CDR3 is CSASAKEGNEAFF. The CDR3, as DNA: TGCAGTGCTAGTGCCAAGGAAGGGAATGAAGCTTTCTTT.